The 21 T cell receptor beta chains in this list originate from one sample, sequenced in a study of early T cells in non-severe SARS-CoV-2 infection (dated by TCRdb to the early 2020s). The library relied on 5' RACE. Instrument on record: NextSeq 500. TCRdb reanalyzed the raw reads on its own, using fastp at Q25 for trimming and MiXCR for clone calling, and kept in-frame beta chains. One record per CDR3 amino acid sequence lists the most common genes and DNA. This sample has roughly 80,000 distinct CDR3 sequences in its table, and around 8.7% of those were observed once. The leading ten clones occupy approximately 4.9% of the sample. Specimen: whole blood. All receptors derive from an adult who was a healthcare worker with PCR-confirmed SARS-CoV-2 infection or an uninfected control (not recorded which).

J is TRBJ2-7 and V is TRBV28; D gene unclear. Deletions cut 8 bases from V and 2 bases from J, with 10 bases between. CDR3 length: 12 residues. In germline, CDR1 is MDHEN, CDR2 SYDVKM. In nucleotides, the CDR3 is TGTGCCAGCTACCAATCGACCTACGAGCAGTACTTC. It specifies CASYQSTYEQYF.

This clonotype was seen at least ten times. The chain uses TRBV9 and TRBJ1-2, with no clear D. This CDR3 contains 15 residues. CDR1 SGDLS and CDR2 YYNGEE come from the germline V gene. Trimming pared 7 bases from V and 7 bases from J, leaving 23 bases between. The CDR3 bases are TGTGCCAGCGAACCCCCTGACCTCCTGAGGCCTGGCTACACCTTC. Translation: CASEPPDLLRPGYTF.

This clonotype has only a few counts. The CDR3 DNA sequence: TGTGCCAGCATCAGTCTCGGTCAAGAAAAACTGTTTTTT. Amino acid sequence: CASISLGQEKLFF. The rearrangement links TRBV28 to TRBJ1-4; unclear D gene. The germline CDR1 and CDR2 sequences are MDHEN and SYDVKM. With 7 bases removed from V and 8 bases from J, the gap between germline ends came to 14 bases. This CDR3 comprises 13 residues.

This clonotype rates as medium-sized. The V gene is TRBV27, the J gene TRBJ1-2; D is unclear. V was cut by 6 bases and J by 6 bases, with 8 bases left in between. The CDR3 contains 11 residues. The V gene's germline CDR1 is MNHEY and CDR2 SMNVEV (reference sequence). CDR3 sequence: CASRLPNGYTF. CDR3 coding DNA: TGTGCCAGCAGACTTCCGAATGGCTACACCTTC.

The chain carries TRBV6-2 or TRBV6-3 and TRBJ2-7, with D possibly matching TRBD1 (5 bases). V was pared by 2 bases and J by 6 bases, with 14 bases between. The CDR3 loop spans 14 amino acids. Germline-derived CDR1 and CDR2 are MNHEY and SVGEGT. This CDR3 reads CASSYQGNAGEQYF. DNA of the CDR3: TGTGCCAGCAGTTACCAGGGAAACGCAGGCGAGCAGTACTTC.

This clonotype was picked up many times. The V gene is TRBV5-1, the J gene TRBJ2-1, with 9 nucleotides matching TRBD1. Germline V gene sequence: CDR1 SGHRS, CDR2 YFSETQ. The CDR3 extends over 14 amino acids. Trimming removed 3 bases from V and 4 bases from J; junction bases left unmatched: 2. The CDR3 spells CASSWGQGYNEQFF. Here the CDR3 DNA reads TGCGCCAGCAGCTGGGGACAGGGTTACAATGAGCAGTTCTTC.

This clonotype was observed at least ten times. This chain links TRBV20-1 with TRBJ2-7; 11 nucleotides line up with TRBD2. J was trimmed by 4 bases and V by 6 bases; bases with no gene match: 8. Germline CDR1 DFQATT, CDR2 SNEGSKA (reference sequence). This CDR3 has 14 amino acids. In nucleotides, the CDR3 is TGCAGTGCCAATCCGGGACTAGCGGCATACGAGCAGTACTTC. As protein: CSANPGLAAYEQYF.

A few counts support this clonotype. This sequence joins TRBV28 and TRBJ2-7; D gene ambiguous. Per the germline V gene, CDR1 is MDHEN and CDR2 is SYDVKM. CDR3 length equals 12 residues. V dropped 6 bases and J dropped 7 bases, with 13 bases sitting between them. The CDR3 region has the DNA TGTGCCAGCAGAACAGCGACCGGTGAGCAGTACTTC. Protein product: CASRTATGEQYF.

This chain joins TRBV20-1 and TRBJ2-1; 12 bases align to TRBD2. Germline V lookup: CDR1 DFQATT, CDR2 SNEGSKA (reference sequence). The CDR3 is 16 residues long. V lost 4 bases, J lost 4 bases, and 8 bases stayed unmatched. CDR3 loop: CSANPLAGGPYNEQFF. The CDR3, as DNA: TGCAGTGCTAACCCACTAGCGGGAGGACCGTACAATGAGCAGTTCTTC.

This clonotype showed up just a few times. The chain joins TRBV15 to TRBJ2-2; D is uncertain. The CDR3 sequence is 12 residues long. Looked up from germline, CDR1 is LNHNV and CDR2 is YYDKDF (reference sequence). V shed 5 bases and J shed 5 bases, with 6 bases lying between them. In nucleotides, the CDR3 is TGTGCCACCAGCCGTCGTACCGGGGAGCTGTTTTTT. Amino acid sequence: CATSRRTGELFF. Full variable domain (remainder filled in from reference TRBV15 and TRBJ2-2): DAMVIQNPRYQVTQFGKPVTLSCSQTLNHNVMYWYQQKSSQAPKLLFHYYDKDFNNEADTPDNFQSRRPNTSFCFLDIRSPGLGDTAMYLCATSRRTGELFFGEGSRLTVL.

This clonotype appeared a few times. The V call is TRBV3-1, the J call TRBJ1-1, with D hard to call. Germline V gives CDR1 LGHDT, CDR2 YNNKEL (reference sequence). This CDR3 has 13 residues. V shed 0 bases and J shed 7 bases, with 9 bases lying between them. CDR3 amino acids: CASSQDRRLEAFF. CDR3 nucleotides: TGTGCCAGCAGCCAAGACCGACGGCTTGAAGCTTTCTTT.

This clonotype was observed at least ten times. The rearrangement uses TRBV18 and TRBJ2-5, with a weak D call TRBD1 (5 bases). V was trimmed by 5 bases and J by 6 bases, leaving 13 bases between them. The CDR3 length is 13 residues. Germline CDR1 and CDR2: KGHSH and LQKENI. DNA for the CDR3: TGTGCCAGCTCATTGGCCAGGGAAAAGACCCAGTACTTC. This codes for CASSLAREKTQYF. Full variable domain (missing parts from reference TRBV18 and TRBJ2-5): NAGVMQNPRHLVRRRGQEARLRCSPMKGHSHVYWYRQLPEEGLKFMVYLQKENIIDESGMPKERFSAEFPKEGPSILRIQQVVRGDSAAYFCASSLAREKTQYFGPGTRLLVL.

The V gene is TRBV20-1, the J gene TRBJ2-1; D is uncertain. In germline, CDR1 is DFQATT, CDR2 SNEGSKA (reference sequence). The CDR3 is made up of 16 amino acids. V dropped 1 base and J dropped 4 bases, with 17 bases sitting between them. This CDR3 reads CSARASNQILYNEQFF. The CDR3 region has the DNA TGCAGTGCTAGAGCATCAAATCAAATCCTATACAATGAGCAGTTCTTC.

This chain joins TRBV7-2 and TRBJ2-2; 12 bases match TRBD2. Germline CDR1 reads SGHTA; CDR2 reads FQGNSA. The length of the CDR3 is 16 residues. Losses at the gene ends were 5 bases for V and 6 bases for J; bases not matched to a gene: 7. The CDR3 sequence is CASSTPSGRAPGELFF. The DNA of the CDR3 is TGTGCCAGCAGCACCCCTAGCGGGAGGGCCCCCGGGGAGCTGTTTTTT.

In its sample, this clonotype was seen many times. Written as DNA, the CDR3 is TGCAGTGCTAGAGATTTGATCAATAATTCACCCCTCCACTTT. This codes for CSARDLINNSPLHF. V usage is TRBV20-1 and J usage is TRBJ1-6, with D uncertain. The CDR3 totals 14 residues. Germline lookup yields CDR1 DFQATT and CDR2 SNEGSKA (reference sequence). Trimming stripped 0 bases from V and 5 bases from J, with 8 bases between.

The chain uses TRBV12-3 or TRBV12-4 and TRBJ2-7, with D perhaps assigned TRBD1 or TRBD2 (5 bases each). Trimming took 7 bases from V and 0 from J, leaving 7 bases between them. The CDR3 has 12 amino acids. CDR3 sequence (DNA): TGTGCCAGCAAGGGGAGCTCCTACGAGCAGTACTTC. Its translation is CASKGSSYEQYF.

The chain uses TRBV6-6 and TRBJ1-2; 7 nucleotides agree with TRBD1. CDR1 and CDR2 from the germline V gene are MNHNY and SVGAGI (reference sequence). The CDR3 has 13 residues. V was pared by 8 bases and J by 2 bases, with 5 bases of the junction left unmatched. The DNA of the CDR3 is TGTGCCAGCGGGCCGACAGGGAACTATGGCTACACCTTC. It yields the protein CASGPTGNYGYTF.

This clonotype was counted between two and nine times. The chain is built from TRBV5-1 and TRBJ1-2; 7 nucleotides align to TRBD1. Germline V lookup: CDR1 SGHRS, CDR2 YFSETQ. The CDR3 is made up of 16 amino acids. V shed 4 bases, J shed 7 bases, and the junction held 16 bases outside the gene matches. CDR3 in DNA: TGCGCCAGCAGCCGGGAGGGGGCCCCGGGCCCCTCTGGCTACACCTTC. Amino acids: CASSREGAPGPSGYTF.

This clonotype was detected a few times. The chain couples TRBV4-1 to TRBJ2-1; D perhaps matches TRBD2 (5 bases). V was clipped by 1 base and J by 6 bases, with 10 bases between them. Germline loops: CDR1 MGHRA, CDR2 YSYEKL. CDR3 length equals 14 residues. The DNA of the CDR3 is TGCGCCAGCAGCCAAGGCGGGTTTGGCAATGAGCAGTTCTTC. It codes for CASSQGGFGNEQFF.

This rearrangement joins TRBV20-1 to TRBJ1-5; D uncertain. There are 16 residues in the CDR3. Germline CDR1 and CDR2: DFQATT and SNEGSKA (reference sequence). V dropped 0 bases and J dropped 4 bases, with 16 bases sitting between them. CDR3 in amino acids: CSARDLNSPENQPQHF. The CDR3 DNA sequence: TGCAGTGCTAGAGATTTGAACAGCCCTGAGAATCAGCCCCAGCATTTT.

This clonotype was observed at least ten times. The rearrangement uses TRBV28 and TRBJ2-7, with D unresolved. The ends were cut back, 5 bases at V and 4 bases at J, with 9 bases in the middle. This CDR3 region has 12 residues. Germline CDR1 is MDHEN and CDR2 is SYDVKM. CDR3 nucleotides: TGTGCCAGCAGTCCCAAAAATTACGAGCAGTACTTC. This sequence encodes CASSPKNYEQYF.